The 19 T cell receptor beta chains below were found in one sample sequenced in a study of blood T cell repertoires in COVID-19 (dated by TCRdb to about 2020). The library was made by the immunoSEQ multiplex PCR assay. In TCRdb, the immuneACCESS table is reduced to in-frame sequences with V and J assigned. These tables do not hold every clone; where another copy was compared, an unresolved V gene accounts for under half, and the others remain unexplained. Here the sample has 150,000 to 200,000 clones; under 80% occur a single time. The ten largest clonotypes hold around 2.7% of the sample. Material: peripheral blood. The receptors derive from a man between 70 and 80 years old with acute or convalescent COVID-19.

Here the CDR3 reads CASSSPGGFTYNEQFF. The CDR3 nucleotides are TGTGCCAGCAGTTCACCCGGGGGATTCACCTACAATGAGCAGTTCTTC. The rearrangement links TRBV5-4 to TRBJ2-1; D may be TRBD2 (6 bases). This CDR3 is 16 amino acids long. Per germline, CDR1 SGHNT and CDR2 YYREEE (reference sequence). Trimming removed 5 bases from V and 2 bases from J, with 17 bases in between.

V is TRBV19 and J is TRBJ1-5; 11 nucleotides align to TRBD1. The trim removed 4 bases at V and 5 bases at J, leaving 7 bases unmatched. Germline CDR1 is LNHDA and CDR2 is SQIVND (reference sequence). The CDR3 totals 16 residues. CDR3 protein: CASSRGQGARDQPQHF. CDR3 sequence (DNA): TGTGCCAGTAGTAGAGGACAGGGGGCGCGAGATCAGCCCCAGCATTTT.

The rearrangement uses TRBV27 and TRBJ2-3, with D perhaps TRBD2 (6 bases). Germline loops: CDR1 MNHEY, CDR2 SMNVEV (reference sequence). The CDR3 runs 15 residues. The V gene lost 2 bases and the J gene lost 0 bases, with 9 bases spanning the gap. The CDR3 sequence: CASSLRSGSTDTQYF. CDR3 in DNA: TGTGCCAGCAGTTTAAGGAGCGGGAGCACAGATACGCAGTATTTT.

This chain uses TRBV5-4 with TRBJ2-7; TRBD1 matches 9 bases. Germline CDR1 reads SGHNT; CDR2 reads YYREEE (reference sequence). The CDR3 has 15 residues. The V gene end was trimmed by 4 bases and the J gene end by 4 bases; junction bases not matched to a gene: 9. CDR3 sequence (DNA): TGTGCCAGCAGCGCCACCCTGGGACAGGGTTACGAGCAGTACTTC. This encodes CASSATLGQGYEQYF.

J is TRBJ1-1 and V is TRBV10-2, with TRBD1 as a possible D gene (5 bases). From germline, CDR1 is WSHSY and CDR2 SAAADI. V dropped 7 bases and J dropped 4 bases, with 7 bases sitting between them. The CDR3 has 11 residues. CDR3 bases: TGCGCCAGCACGGGGGGCACTGAAGCTTTCTTT. This translates into CASTGGTEAFF.

The V gene is TRBV24-1, the J gene TRBJ2-1, with D maybe TRBD1 (6 bases). Per germline, CDR1 KGHDR and CDR2 SFDVKD. The V end lost 2 bases, the J end lost 5 bases, and 12 bases lay between the germline ends. The CDR3 spans 15 residues. The CDR3 DNA reads as TGTGCCACCAGTGATTGGCGGACAGATAACAATGAGCAGTTCTTC. Its protein is CATSDWRTDNNEQFF.

Written as DNA, the CDR3 is TGTGCCATCAACCCGGGACAGGGGTCTGGGGCCAACGTCCTGACTTTC. It codes for CAINPGQGSGANVLTF. This chain joins TRBV10-3 and TRBJ2-6, with 10 bases that match TRBD1. With 7 bases clipped from V and 1 base from J, the junction kept 4 bases outside the gene matches. The germline V gene encodes CDR1 ENHRY and CDR2 SYGVKD. The CDR3 runs 16 residues.

This clone was seen a few times. The chain has TRBV10-1 and TRBJ2-2; weak D call: TRBD2 (6 bases). V was trimmed by 4 bases and J by 5 bases, leaving 11 bases between them. The CDR3 runs to 14 residues. Germline V gene lookup returns CDR1 WNHNN and CDR2 SYGVQD (reference sequence). DNA of the CDR3: TGCGCCAGCAGTGTTACTAGCCGGACCGGGGAGCTGTTTTTT. It is translated as CASSVTSRTGELFF.

The V call is TRBV28, the J call TRBJ1-2, with D perhaps TRBD1 (5 bases). The CDR3 length is 12 residues. The germline V and J ends were trimmed by 7 bases and 4 bases, with 10 bases remaining between them. From germline, CDR1 is MDHEN and CDR2 SYDVKM. CDR3 sequence reads: CASNRGSYGYTF. As DNA, the CDR3 is TGTGCCAGCAATCGGGGGTCCTATGGCTACACCTTC.

The rearrangement uses TRBV11-1 and TRBJ2-3; 11 bases are a match to TRBD2. With 5 bases clipped from V and 3 bases from J, the junction kept 4 bases outside the gene matches. From germline, CDR1 is SGHAT and CDR2 FQDESV (reference sequence). The CDR3 loop spans 15 amino acids. CDR3 sequence: CASSPRTSGTDTQYF. The CDR3, as DNA: TGTGCCAGCAGCCCACGGACTAGCGGGACAGATACGCAGTATTTT.

This rearrangement joins TRBV7-2 to TRBJ2-3, with 12 nucleotides matching TRBD2. CDR1 is SGHTA and CDR2 is FQGNSA in the germline V gene. The CDR3 length is 16 residues. J was trimmed by 3 bases and V by 8 bases; bases with no gene match: 9. DNA of the CDR3: TGTGCCAGCGGAACCGGGACTAGCGGGTTAACAGATACGCAGTATTTT. Residues: CASGTGTSGLTDTQYF.

J is TRBJ2-1 and V is TRBV11-2; 14 bases line up with TRBD2. V was pared by 5 bases and J by 7 bases, with 4 bases of the junction left unmatched. CDR1 is SGHAT and CDR2 is FQNNGV in the germline V gene. The CDR3 contains 15 residues. The CDR3 region is CASSLRLAGGNEQFF. The CDR3 region has the DNA TGTGCCAGCAGCCTCAGACTAGCGGGGGGGAATGAGCAGTTCTTC.

This chain links TRBV28 with TRBJ2-3; D is perhaps TRBD2 (5 bases). This CDR3 is built from 17 residues. The V gene's germline CDR1 is MDHEN and CDR2 SYDVKM. V was cut by 5 bases and J by 0 bases, with 18 bases left in between. CDR3: CASSMLGAEWSTDTQYF. The CDR3 DNA reads as TGTGCCAGCAGTATGCTTGGAGCGGAATGGAGCACAGATACGCAGTATTTT. The complete variable domain, with remaining parts taken from reference TRBV28 and TRBJ2-3, reads DVKVTQSSRYLVKRTGEKVFLECVQDMDHENMFWYRQDPGLGLRLIYFSYDVKMKEKGDIPEGYSVSREKKERFSLILESASTNQTSMYLCASSMLGAEWSTDTQYFGPGTRLTVL.

V is TRBV29-1 and J is TRBJ1-1, with unresolved D. The CDR3 has 13 amino acids. Germline-derived CDR1 and CDR2 are SQVTM and ANQGSEA. The V end was cut by 7 bases, the J end by 0 bases, with 12 bases between. This CDR3 reads CSGEEFMNTEAFF. In DNA, the CDR3 is TGCAGCGGAGAAGAGTTCATGAACACTGAAGCTTTCTTT.

The rearrangement links TRBV5-8 to TRBJ1-3; the D gene is possibly TRBD1 (5 bases). V shed 4 bases and J shed 1 base, with 9 bases lying between them. The CDR3 covers 14 residues. The germline gives CDR1 SGHTS, CDR2 YDEGEE. CDR3 bases: TGTGCCAGCAGCCATCAGGGATCTGGAAACACCATATATTTT. Translated: CASSHQGSGNTIYF.

The chain links TRBV18 to TRBJ2-7, with 8 bases fitting TRBD1. The germline V gene encodes CDR1 KGHSH and CDR2 LQKENI. The trim removed 1 base at V and 0 bases at J, leaving 8 bases unmatched. The CDR3 length is 17 residues. The CDR3 here is CASSPRSTGGASYEQYF. The DNA of the CDR3 is TGTGCCAGCTCACCACGCTCAACAGGGGGAGCCTCCTACGAGCAGTACTTC.

The chain recombines TRBV6-5 with TRBJ1-2; TRBD1 aligns across 7 bases. The CDR3 sequence is 15 residues long. Germline CDR1 and CDR2: MNHEY and SVGAGI. Unmatched junction bases numbered 11, after V lost 7 bases and J lost 3 bases. The CDR3 bases are TGTGCCAGCACCCACACCAGCGGACAGGACTATGGCTACACCTTC. It specifies CASTHTSGQDYGYTF.

This clone came up once. The chain couples TRBV29-1 to TRBJ1-2; TRBD1 matches 10 bases. CDR1 is SQVTM, CDR2 ANQGSEA, per germline. V was pared by 5 bases and J by 5 bases, with 8 bases of the junction left unmatched. This CDR3 has 14 amino acids. The CDR3 DNA reads as TGCAGCGTTTCCGGGACAGGGGATGGATATGGCTACACCTTC. Translating it yields CSVSGTGDGYGYTF.

The chain joins TRBV28 to TRBJ1-1; the D gene is possibly TRBD1 (5 bases). V lost 6 bases, J lost 0 bases, and 11 bases lay in between. Germline CDR1 and CDR2: MDHEN and SYDVKM. This CDR3 comprises 14 residues. This chain's CDR3 is CASRPTVMNTEAFF. The CDR3 nucleotides read TGTGCCAGCAGGCCGACAGTCATGAACACTGAAGCTTTCTTT.